This T cell receptor (beta chain) stems from a study of blood T cell repertoires in COVID-19. Study-level background: Whether acute or convalescent, the COVID-19 samples came from the United States, Italy and Spain. T cells, B-cell-depleted T cells, or PBMCs provided the cDNA or gDNA that served as material.

Trimming took 3 bases from V and 0 from J, leaving 6 bases between them. Germline-derived CDR1 and CDR2 are SGHAT and FQNNGV. CDR3 size: 13 residues. Produced via immunoSEQ multiplex PCR; TCRdb's table is partial and in-frame only. Of roughly 400,000 clones in the sample, about 90% were seen once. Sequencing was done on a sample of peripheral blood. This receptor was identified in a woman aged 60-75 years with COVID-19, enrolled during active disease. This chain connects TRBV11-2 to TRBJ2-7; D gene ambiguous. This CDR3 reads CASSLSSSYEQYF. The CDR3 region has the DNA TGTGCCAGCAGCTTGTCTAGCTCCTACGAGCAGTACTTC.